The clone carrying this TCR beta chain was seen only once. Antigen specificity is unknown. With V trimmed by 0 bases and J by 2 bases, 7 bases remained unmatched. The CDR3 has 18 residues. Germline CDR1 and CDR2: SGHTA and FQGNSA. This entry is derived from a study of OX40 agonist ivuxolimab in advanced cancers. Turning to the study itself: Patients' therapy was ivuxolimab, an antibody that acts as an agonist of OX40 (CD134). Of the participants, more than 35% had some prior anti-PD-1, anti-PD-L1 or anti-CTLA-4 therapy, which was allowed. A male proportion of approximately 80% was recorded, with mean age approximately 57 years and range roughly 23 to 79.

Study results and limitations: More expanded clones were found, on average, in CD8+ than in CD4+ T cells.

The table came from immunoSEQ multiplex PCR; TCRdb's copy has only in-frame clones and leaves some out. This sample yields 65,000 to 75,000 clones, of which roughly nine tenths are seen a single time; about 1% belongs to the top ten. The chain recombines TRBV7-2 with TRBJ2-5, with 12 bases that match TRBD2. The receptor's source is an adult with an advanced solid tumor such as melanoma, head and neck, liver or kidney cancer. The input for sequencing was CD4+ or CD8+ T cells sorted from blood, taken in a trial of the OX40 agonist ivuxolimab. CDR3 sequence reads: CASSLAPTSGGTQETQYF. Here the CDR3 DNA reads TGTGCCAGCAGCTTAGCGCCCACTAGCGGGGGGACGCAAGAGACCCAGTACTTC. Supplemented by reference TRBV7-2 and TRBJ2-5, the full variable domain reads GAGVSQSPSNKVTEKGKDVELRCDPISGHTALYWYRQSLGQGLEFLIYFQGNSAPDKSGLPSDRFSAERTGGSVSTLTIQRTQQEDSAVYLCASSLAPTSGGTQETQYFGPGTRLLVL.